The present T cell receptor beta chain was sequenced within a study of blood T cell repertoires in COVID-19. Study context: PBMCs, B-cell-depleted T cells, or T cells provided the cDNA or gDNA that made up the material.

The CDR3 contains 17 residues. Germline CDR1 reads SGHDT; CDR2 reads YYEEEE. The V gene lost 0 bases and the J gene lost 1 base, with 15 bases spanning the gap. In the original processing: Reference gene primer amplification gave nucleated cell count estimates. Using immunoSEQ multiplex PCR, the repertoire was profiled, and TCRdb retains in-frame clones only, with some absent. For V, J and clone size, that table is used; D and trimming come from the DNA. The data show around 150,000 clones, roughly 82% seen once. The sample comprised peripheral blood. The V and J genes are TRBV5-6 and TRBJ2-3; a weak D match, TRBD2 (6 bases). This sequence originates from a woman between 40 and 55 years old with COVID-19, enrolled during active disease. CDR3 amino acids: CASSLGPWEEGTDTQYF. DNA for the CDR3: TGTGCCAGCAGCTTGGGCCCGTGGGAGGAGGGCACAGATACGCAGTATTTT.